The 13 T cell receptor beta chains in this list originate from one sample, sequenced in a study. TCRdb redid the calling of the 5' RACE reads with MiXCR, one entry per CDR3 protein. Counted here are about 53,000 distinct CDR3 sequences, approximately 23% occurring once; the ten biggest clones make up more than 3%. Material for sequencing was tumor-infiltrating naive CD4+ T cells sorted from the breast tumor. Regarding subset: naive CD4+ T cells, CD4+CD45RA+CD25-. The receptor source for this set is a female donor with breast cancer.

The V gene is TRBV12-3 or TRBV12-4, the J gene TRBJ2-1; D is unclear. The CDR3 loop spans 13 amino acids. Trimming pared 5 bases from V and 6 bases from J, leaving 11 bases between. Written as DNA, the CDR3 is TGTGCCAGCAGTCGGACCCGGAGCAATGAGCAGTTCTTC. Amino acids: CASSRTRSNEQFF.

As regards this clonotype: With a much larger clone just one base away, this may be a read error. This chain joins TRBV20-1 and TRBJ1-5; D unresolved. The CDR3 has 13 amino acids. Germline CDR1 reads DFQATT; CDR2 reads SNEGSKA (reference sequence). CDR3 nucleotides: TGCAGTGCTAGCTGGGGTAGCAATCATCCCCAGCATTTT. Translation gives CSASWGSNHPQHF.

In its sample, this clonotype was seen many times. V usage is TRBV7-9 and J usage is TRBJ1-2; D call uncertain. The V and J ends lost 3 bases and 4 bases respectively, with 18 bases between them. CDR1 SEHNR and CDR2 FQNEAQ come from the germline V gene (reference sequence). This CDR3 has 16 residues. The DNA of the CDR3 is TGTGCCAGCAGCTTCAGCGACACTCCAAGCAGCTATGGCTACACCTTC. It encodes CASSFSDTPSSYGYTF.

This clonotype was counted many times. The rearrangement links TRBV5-1 to TRBJ2-1, with unresolved D. V gave up 5 bases and J gave up 0 bases, with 12 bases separating them. The germline gives CDR1 SGHRS, CDR2 YFSETQ. The CDR3 runs to 15 residues. CDR3 DNA: TGCGCCAGCAGTTGGCGCCCAAGCTCCTACAATGAGCAGTTCTTC. Encoded protein: CASSWRPSSYNEQFF.

The chain has TRBV5-1 and TRBJ2-5, with 8 nucleotides matching TRBD2. V lost 6 bases, J lost 4 bases, and 8 bases stayed unmatched. The CDR3 is 14 amino acids. Germline assignment: CDR1 SGHRS and CDR2 YFSETQ. The CDR3 DNA sequence: TGCGCCAGCAAAGCGGGAGTAGGAGGAGAGACCCAGTACTTC. Protein: CASKAGVGGETQYF.

J is TRBJ2-1 and V is TRBV7-2; 14 bases match TRBD2. Germline V gene lookup returns CDR1 SGHTA and CDR2 FQGNSA. With 5 bases clipped from V and 7 bases from J, the junction kept 4 bases outside the gene matches. This CDR3 is 15 amino acids long. CDR3 nucleotides: TGTGCCAGCAGCCCGGGACTAGCGGGAGCAAATGAGCAGTTCTTC. This codes for CASSPGLAGANEQFF.

The chain carries TRBV20-1 and TRBJ2-1; 13 positions match TRBD2. CDR3 length: 15 amino acids. Germline CDR1 reads DFQATT; CDR2 reads SNEGSKA (reference sequence). The ends lost 5 bases at V and 7 bases at J; junction bases unmatched: 8. The CDR3 DNA follows: TGCAGTGCTTTAAAACTAGCGGGAGGGCCAAATGAGCAGTTCTTC. Encoded protein: CSALKLAGGPNEQFF.

The chain has TRBV24-1 and TRBJ1-1, with 7 bases that match TRBD1. The CDR3 covers 11 residues. CDR1 is KGHDR and CDR2 is SFDVKD in the germline V gene. The V gene end was trimmed by 10 bases and the J gene end by 3 bases; junction bases not matched to a gene: 1. The CDR3 is CATGTDTEAFF. The CDR3 DNA reads as TGTGCCACAGGGACAGACACTGAAGCTTTCTTT.

This chain uses TRBV5-1 with TRBJ2-2; 7 nucleotides match TRBD2. CDR3 length: 20 amino acids. Germline trimming cut 4 bases from V and 15 bases from J; bases unmatched to any gene: 33. Per the germline V gene, CDR1 is SGHRS and CDR2 is YFSETQ. CDR3 in DNA: TGCGCCAGCAGCGCGCCCGGTTGGGGGGGTAGCGGACGCGGCACCGGGGTGTTGTTTTTT. It translates to CASSAPGWGGSGRGTGVLFF.

This clonotype was counted only a few times. This chain joins TRBV5-1 and TRBJ2-7, with D perhaps being TRBD1 or TRBD2 (5 bases each). CDR3 length equals 13 residues. The V gene lost 7 bases and the J gene lost 5 bases, with 16 bases spanning the gap. CDR1 and CDR2 (germline): SGHRS, YFSETQ. Here the CDR3 DNA reads TGCGCCAGCGCTTCAGGGAGTAAGAACGAGCAGTACTTC. Its translation is CASASGSKNEQYF.

This clonotype turned up a few times. V and J are TRBV5-1 and TRBJ2-3; 9 nucleotides match TRBD2. Germline-derived CDR1 and CDR2 are SGHRS and YFSETQ. The CDR3 is 15 amino acids. V was clipped by 2 bases and J by 6 bases; unmatched bases: 7. The CDR3 sequence is CASSFAGGPADTQYF. CDR3 sequence (DNA): TGCGCCAGCAGCTTTGCGGGAGGGCCGGCGGATACGCAGTATTTT.

This clonotype was counted a few times. The chain recombines TRBV5-4 with TRBJ2-1; 12 bases match TRBD2. The CDR3 runs 14 residues. Per the germline V gene, CDR1 is SGHNT and CDR2 is YYREEE (reference sequence). Unmatched junction bases numbered 7, after V lost 0 bases and J lost 15 bases. The CDR3 region has the DNA TGTGCCAGCAGCTTGGAGACTAGCGGGAGTAGGCTGTTCTTC. The encoded protein is CASSLETSGSRLFF.

The V and J genes are TRBV5-1 and TRBJ2-2; 9 nucleotides line up with TRBD2. V was pared by 4 bases and J by 3 bases, with 7 bases of the junction left unmatched. CDR1 is SGHRS and CDR2 is YFSETQ in the germline V gene. The CDR3 covers 16 residues. CDR3: CASSPTAGGHTGELFF. CDR3 bases: TGCGCCAGCAGCCCCACAGCGGGAGGACACACCGGGGAGCTGTTTTTT. The variable domain in full, with the rest retrieved from reference TRBV5-1 and TRBJ2-2, is KAGVTQTPRYLIKTRGQQVTLSCSPISGHRSVSWYQQTPGQGLQFLFEYFSETQRNKGNFPGRFSGRQFSNSRSEMNVSTLELGDSALYLCASSPTAGGHTGELFFGEGSRLTVL.